Below are 9 T cell receptor beta chains sequenced from a single sample in a study of blood T cell repertoires in COVID-19. The method was immunoSEQ multiplex PCR; TCRdb's version includes in-frame clones alone and lacks a portion of them. This table has fewer than 110,000 clones, roughly 86% appearing once. The sample consisted of peripheral blood. The receptors derive from a woman aged 30 to 39 with acute or convalescent COVID-19.

The chain joins TRBV5-6 to TRBJ2-7; 7 nucleotides agree with TRBD1. Germline V gives CDR1 SGHDT, CDR2 YYEEEE. V was clipped by 4 bases and J by 4 bases; unmatched bases: 5. CDR3 length: 13 residues. The CDR3 here is CASSPGTEYEQYF. The CDR3 DNA follows: TGTGCCAGCAGCCCCGGGACAGAGTACGAGCAGTACTTC.

V is TRBV2 and J is TRBJ2-7; 8 bases are a match to TRBD1. Per germline, CDR1 SNHLY and CDR2 FYNNEI. Trimming removed 7 bases from V and 2 bases from J; junction bases left unmatched: 4. This CDR3 has 13 residues. CDR3 nucleotide sequence: TGTGCCAGCACAAGACAGGGGACCTACGAGCAGTACTTC. It specifies CASTRQGTYEQYF.

The chain has TRBV10-3 and TRBJ2-7; 7 bases are shared with TRBD1. Trimming cost V 6 bases and J 6 bases; bases outside gene matches: 8. Germline assignment: CDR1 ENHRY and CDR2 SYGVKD. The CDR3 is 13 residues long. In nucleotides, the CDR3 is TGTGCCATCAGCGCCACAGGGGAAGGCGAGCAGTACTTC. This sequence encodes CAISATGEGEQYF.

The chain joins TRBV2 to TRBJ1-2; D unresolved. The CDR3 spans 14 residues. With 6 bases removed from V and 4 bases from J, the gap between germline ends came to 15 bases. The germline CDR1 and CDR2 sequences are SNHLY and FYNNEI. The CDR3 is CASSDNGFGYGYTF. CDR3 nucleotides: TGTGCCAGCAGCGACAACGGATTTGGCTATGGCTACACCTTC.

This clone was detected only once. The gene calls are TRBV5-1 and TRBJ1-1; possibly TRBD1 for D (6 bases). Germline values: CDR1 SGHRS, CDR2 YFSETQ. The CDR3 totals 15 residues. Trimming removed 3 bases at V and 2 bases at J, with 14 bases between. CDR3 bases: TGCGCCAGCAGCTCGTGGGGGGGCCAAAACACTGAAGCTTTCTTT. It yields the protein CASSSWGGQNTEAFF.

The chain recombines TRBV9 with TRBJ2-7, with 7 bases matching TRBD1. This CDR3 is built from 14 residues. Germline CDR1 SGDLS, CDR2 YYNGEE. Losses at the gene ends were 3 bases for V and 5 bases for J; bases not matched to a gene: 8. The CDR3 loop is CASSGDRITDEQYF. CDR3 DNA: TGTGCCAGCAGCGGGGACAGAATAACGGACGAGCAGTACTTC. Filled out from reference TRBV9 and TRBJ2-7, the complete variable domain reads DSGVTQTPKHLITATGQRVTLRCSPRSGDLSVYWYQQSLDQGLQFLIQYYNGEERAKGNILERFSAQQFPDLHSELNLSSLELGDSALYFCASSGDRITDEQYFGPGTRLTVT.

The chain carries TRBV11-1 and TRBJ1-1; 7 bases align to TRBD1. Trimming at V came to 5 bases and at J to 4 bases, leaving 10 bases not matched to a gene. In germline, CDR1 is SGHAT, CDR2 FQDESV (reference sequence). The CDR3 covers 15 residues. CDR3 region: CASSPRTGAVTEAFF. The CDR3 nucleotides read TGTGCCAGCAGCCCCAGAACAGGGGCTGTCACTGAAGCTTTCTTT.

CDR3 sequence: CASSLGGGRSEQYF. In nucleotides, the CDR3 is TGTGCCAGCAGTTTAGGGGGCGGGAGATCCGAGCAGTACTTC. The chain couples TRBV28 to TRBJ2-7, with D possibly TRBD2 on 7 matching bases. CDR1 is MDHEN, CDR2 SYDVKM, per germline. Trimming cost V 2 bases and J 6 bases, with 14 bases left between them. There are 14 residues in the CDR3.

Points on this clone: The sample carries other DNA sequences with the same CDR3. The chain is built from TRBV27 and TRBJ1-5; the D is unclear. CDR3 length: 14 amino acids. The V and J ends lost 4 bases and 4 bases respectively, with 11 bases between them. Germline CDR1 reads MNHEY; CDR2 reads SMNVEV (reference sequence). CDR3 protein: CASSSDRGNQPQHF. The CDR3 nucleotides read TGTGCCAGCAGTTCGGACCGCGGGAATCAGCCCCAGCATTTT.